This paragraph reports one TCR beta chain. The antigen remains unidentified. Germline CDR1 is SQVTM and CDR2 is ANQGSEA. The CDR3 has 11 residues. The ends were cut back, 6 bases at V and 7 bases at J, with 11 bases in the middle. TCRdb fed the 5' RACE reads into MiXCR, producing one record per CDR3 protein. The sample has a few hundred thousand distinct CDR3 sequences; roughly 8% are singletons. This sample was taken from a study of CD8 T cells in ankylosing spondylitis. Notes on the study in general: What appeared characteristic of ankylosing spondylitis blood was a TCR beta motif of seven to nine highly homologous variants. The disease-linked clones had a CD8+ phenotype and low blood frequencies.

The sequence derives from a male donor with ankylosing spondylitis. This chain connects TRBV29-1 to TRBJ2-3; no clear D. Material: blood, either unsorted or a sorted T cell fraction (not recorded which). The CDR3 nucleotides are TGCAGCGTGCGCGAGGCAAATACGCAGTATTTT. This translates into CSVREANTQYF.